The 21 T cell receptor beta chains reported below all come from one sample, sequenced in a study of T cells in women clearing cervical HPV infection (dated by TCRdb to 2016 to 2018). Libraries came from the immunoSEQ multiplex PCR assay. The source is immuneACCESS, and TCRdb retained only in-frame sequences with V and J called. Part of the clones is not carried over; for the studies checked, unresolved V genes explain less than half of this, and the remainder is unexplained. The sample table includes about 39,000 clones. 4.8% of the sample rests with the top ten. The specimen was blood buffy coat. Receptor source: a woman aged 18 to 75 with a cervical HPV16 infection that either progressed to CIN3+ or cleared (not recorded which).

CDR3 sequence: CASSLTGEGYTF. CDR3 DNA (partial): TGCGCCAGCAGCTTGACGGGGGAGGGC. The chain combines TRBV5-1 with TRBJ1-2; D perhaps matches TRBD1 (5 bases). The read ends 3 residues shy of where the CDR3 ends; the end is completed using the germline J gene. This CDR3 region has 12 residues. The germline V gene encodes CDR1 SGHRS and CDR2 YFSETQ.

Regarding this clone: The read halts 3 residues ahead of the CDR3 end, with the missing end drawn from the germline J gene. The J gene is TRBJ2-5, the V gene TRBV29-1; 12 bases are a match to TRBD1. The CDR3 extends over 14 amino acids. The J segment lost 5 bases and the V segment lost 7 bases, leaving 8 bases of the junction unmatched. CDR1 and CDR2 from the germline V gene are SQVTM and ANQGSEA. CDR3 loop: CSGGDRGLGETQYF. CDR3 DNA (partial): TGCAGCGGAGGGGACAGGGGGCTAGGTGAGACC.

As concerns this clone: The CDR3 end lies 3 residues beyond the end of the read and is filled in from the germline J gene. The chain couples TRBV7-6 to TRBJ2-7, with 10 bases fitting TRBD1. This CDR3 has 15 amino acids. From germline, CDR1 is SGHVS and CDR2 FNYEAQ. The V segment lost 1 base and the J segment 3 bases; nucleotides outside the gene matches: 3. Partial CDR3 DNA: TGTGCCAGCAGCTTAGGTGGGGACAGGGGCTACGAG. Amino acid sequence: CASSLGGDRGYE. The entire CDR3 is CASSLGGDRGYEQYF.

About this clone: From the germline J gene comes the end of the CDR3, since the read stops 3 residues before it. The chain couples TRBV5-1 to TRBJ1-5; no clear D. Germline CDR1 is SGHRS and CDR2 is YFSETQ. This CDR3 has 15 amino acids. The V end was cut by 3 bases, the J end by 6 bases, with 16 bases between. The CDR3 DNA, read in part, is TGCGCCAGCAGCTCTACCGGTAATGTTGGTCAGCCC. Encoded protein: CASSSTGNVGQP. The whole CDR3 reads CASSSTGNVGQPQHF. Full variable domain (outside the CDR3, taken from reference TRBV5-1 and TRBJ1-5): KAGVTQTPRYLIKTRGQQVTLSCSPISGHRSVSWYQQTPGQGLQFLFEYFSETQRNKGNFPGRFSGRQFSNSRSEMNVSTLELGDSALYLCASSSTGNVGQPQHFGDGTRLSIL.

In regard to this clone: Read coverage stops 3 residues before the CDR3 terminus; the germline J gene supplies the remainder. This chain joins TRBV6-1 and TRBJ2-5; 10 bases fit TRBD2. The CDR3 is 15 residues long. From germline, CDR1 is MNHNS and CDR2 SASEGT. V was clipped by 1 base and J by 6 bases; unmatched bases: 5. The covered CDR3 bases are TGTGCCAGCAGTGAAGAGGCTAGCGGGGGACAGACC. This translates into CASSEEASGGQT. The entire CDR3 sequence reads CASSEEASGGQTQYF.

Points on this clone: Read sequence stops 3 residues before the CDR3 end, and the germline J gene provides the missing end. The chain recombines TRBV5-4 with TRBJ2-1; possibly TRBD1 for D (6 bases). CDR1 and CDR2 (germline): SGHNT, YYREEE (reference sequence). This CDR3 region has 15 residues. V lost 3 bases and J lost 0, with 10 bases in between. CDR3 DNA (partial): TGTGCCAGCAGCTCACAAGGGGGCTCCTACAATGAG. Translated: CASSSQGGSYNE. The whole CDR3 protein is CASSSQGGSYNEQFF.

With respect to this clone: The read stops 3 residues short of the end of the CDR3; the missing end is completed from the germline J gene. V and J are TRBV29-1 and TRBJ2-3; 9 bases are a match to TRBD2. The CDR3 consists of 17 residues. Germline CDR1 is SQVTM and CDR2 is ANQGSEA. The junction had 15 bases not matched to a gene; V was cut back by 4 bases and J by 4 bases. This chain's CDR3 is CSVGGLAGGPLPDTQYF. The part of the CDR3 DNA that was read is TGCAGCGTTGGGGGTTTGGCGGGGGGGCCTCTTCCAGATACG.

Worth noting for this clone: Coverage ceases 3 residues before the CDR3 finishes, and the germline J gene fills in the end. The chain joins TRBV6-1 to TRBJ1-6; possible D gene TRBD1, 6 bases. The CDR3 loop spans 14 amino acids. Germline V gene data show CDR1 as MNHNS and CDR2 as SASEGT. V was cut by 2 bases and J by 7 bases, with 9 bases left in between. The part of the CDR3 DNA that was read is TGTGCCAGCAGTGAACAGGGGAAAAATTCACCC. Translated: CASSEQGKNSP. The CDR3 in full is CASSEQGKNSPLHF.

Points on this clone: The observed sequence ends 3 residues before the CDR3 terminus, with the missing tail filled in from the germline J gene. J is TRBJ2-7 and V is TRBV19, with TRBD2 matching over 10 bases. Trimming took 6 bases from V and 1 from J; bases not matched to a gene: 6. The CDR3 spans 15 residues. Germline CDR1 is LNHDA and CDR2 is SQIVND (reference sequence). The CDR3 region is CASSPGTSESYEQYF. The CDR3 bases that were read are TGTGCCAGTAGCCCCGGGACTAGCGAATCCTACGAG.

With respect to this clone: The read falls 3 residues short of the CDR3 end, and the missing part is taken from the germline J gene. This chain links TRBV20-1 with TRBJ2-3; 10 bases map to TRBD1. The CDR3 is made up of 13 amino acids. The ends lost 5 bases at V and 5 bases at J; junction bases unmatched: 4. From germline, CDR1 is DFQATT and CDR2 SNEGSKA (reference sequence). This CDR3 is CSAPGQGIDTQYF. Partial CDR3 DNA: TGCAGTGCTCCGGGACAGGGGATAGATACG.

Concerning this clone: The read ends 3 residues before the CDR3 terminus; that terminus is restored from the germline J gene. The V call is TRBV13, the J call TRBJ2-5; D perhaps matches TRBD1 (6 bases). The V end was cut by 4 bases, the J end by 0 bases, with 24 bases between. Germline CDR1 is PRHDT and CDR2 is FYEKMQ (reference sequence). The CDR3 consists of 19 residues. CDR3 bases read: TGTGCCAGCAGCTCTGGACGTGGGGCCAGGGGAAGGTACCAAGAGACC. The encoded protein is CASSSGRGARGRYQET. The CDR3 reads in full as CASSSGRGARGRYQETQYF.

As to this clone: The missing CDR3 end, 3 residues past where the read stops, is filled in from the germline J gene. The chain has TRBV2 and TRBJ2-2; a weak D match, TRBD1 (5 bases). The V gene lost 3 bases and the J gene lost 7 bases, with 9 bases spanning the gap. The CDR3 consists of 13 residues. Germline V gene data show CDR1 as SNHLY and CDR2 as FYNNEI. The CDR3 spells CASSEAGHGELFF. Incomplete CDR3 DNA: TGTGCCAGCAGTGAGGCAGGGCACGGGGAG. Drawing the rest from reference TRBV2 and TRBJ2-2, the complete variable domain is EPEVTQTPSHQVTQMGQEVILRCVPISNHLYFYWYRQILGQKVEFLVSFYNNEISEKSEIFDDQFSVERPDGSNFTLKIRSTKLEDSAMYFCASSEAGHGELFFGEGSRLTVL.

About this clone: The CDR3 goes on 3 residues after the read ends, and that part is filled in from the germline J gene. The J gene is TRBJ2-2, the V gene TRBV5-1, with a tentative D call TRBD2 (5 bases). CDR1 SGHRS and CDR2 YFSETQ come from the germline V gene. Deletions cut 4 bases from V and 1 base from J, with 14 bases between. There are 16 residues in the CDR3. The CDR3 is CASSTGVRRNTGELFF. The part of the CDR3 DNA that was read is TGCGCCAGCAGCACCGGGGTACGGCGGAACACCGGGGAG.

About this clone itself: The read finishes 3 residues shy of the CDR3 end, and the germline J gene is used to complete it. V and J are TRBV5-1 and TRBJ1-1, with TRBD1 as a possible D gene (6 bases). V lost 4 bases and J lost 4, with 14 bases in between. The CDR3 is made up of 14 amino acids. From germline, CDR1 is SGHRS and CDR2 YFSETQ. CDR3 loop: CASSRGAGGTEAFF. Partial CDR3 DNA: TGCGCCAGCAGCCGGGGGGCGGGGGGCACTGAA.

Details on this clone: From the germline J gene comes the end of the CDR3, since the read stops 3 residues before it. The chain combines TRBV12-3 or TRBV12-4 with TRBJ2-7; D gene unclear. There are 12 residues in the CDR3. Trimming left V 5 bases short and J 2 bases short, with 7 bases between. This CDR3 is CASSGNTYEQYF. The sequenced part of the CDR3 DNA is TGTGCCAGCAGTGGCAACACCTACGAG.

Concerning this clone: The read halts 3 residues ahead of the CDR3 end, with the missing end drawn from the germline J gene. V gene TRBV20-1 combines with J gene TRBJ2-3, with a tentative D call TRBD2 (6 bases). The CDR3 covers 15 residues. The V gene's germline CDR1 is DFQATT and CDR2 SNEGSKA (reference sequence). Trimming pared 0 bases from V and 6 bases from J, leaving 16 bases between. CDR3 DNA (partial): TGCAGTGCTAGAGATCCAAGCGGGTCTAAGGATACG. Residues: CSARDPSGSKDT. The full CDR3 sequence reads CSARDPSGSKDTQYF.

Note on this clone: Sequencing ends 3 residues short of the CDR3 end; the germline J gene provides the rest. The chain links TRBV19 to TRBJ1-2; TRBD1 matches 7 bases. Germline V gene sequence: CDR1 LNHDA, CDR2 SQIVND (reference sequence). CDR3 length: 14 amino acids. The V gene end was trimmed by 2 bases and the J gene end by 4 bases; junction bases not matched to a gene: 4. The chain's CDR3 is CASSITGVTYGYTF. CDR3 bases read: TGTGCCAGTAGTATAACAGGGGTGACCTATGGC. Based on the CDR3 plus reference TRBV19 and TRBJ1-2, the full variable domain is DGGITQSPKYLFRKEGQNVTLSCEQNLNHDAMYWYRQDPGQGLRLIYYSQIVNDFQKGDIAEGYSVSREKKESFPLTVTSAQKNPTAFYLCASSITGVTYGYTFGSGTRLTVV.

As for this clone: From the germline J gene comes the end of the CDR3, since the read stops 3 residues before it. The rearrangement links TRBV7-3 to TRBJ1-1; 7 nucleotides align to TRBD1. CDR3 length: 16 amino acids. Germline V gene sequence: CDR1 SGHTA, CDR2 FQGTGA. This CDR3 is CASSPGERGGTDTAFF. CDR3 bases read: TGTGCCAGCAGCCCCGGAGAGCGAGGGGGCACAGATACG. The full variable domain, its missing parts supplied by reference TRBV7-3 and TRBJ1-1, is GAGVSQTPSNKVTEKGKYVELRCDPISGHTALYWYRQSLGQGPEFLIYFQGTGAADDSGLPNDRFFAVRPEGSVSTLKIQRTERGDSAVYLCASSPGERGGTDTAFFGQGTRLTVV.

Partial CDR3 DNA: TGTGCCAGCAGCTTAGGAGGGATAGCGGTGAACACCGGGGAG. Residues: CASSLGGIAVNTGE. The whole CDR3 sequence is CASSLGGIAVNTGELFF. The V gene is TRBV7-6, the J gene TRBJ2-2; a possible D gene is TRBD2 (6 bases). The read ends 3 residues shy of where the CDR3 ends; the end is completed using the germline J gene. CDR1 and CDR2 from the germline V gene are SGHVS and FNYEAQ. The CDR3 loop spans 17 amino acids. V was cut by 1 base and J by 1 base, with 13 bases left in between.

Worth noting for this clone: The read finishes 3 residues shy of the CDR3 end, and the germline J gene is used to complete it. The chain recombines TRBV20-1 with TRBJ2-5; TRBD2 matches at 8 bases. The CDR3 sequence is 15 residues long. V trimming: 4 bases; J trimming: 2 bases; junction bases outside the gene matches: 9. Germline V gene sequence: CDR1 DFQATT, CDR2 SNEGSKA (reference sequence). The sequenced CDR3 bases are TGCAGTGCTACCCCCGCTAGCGGGTTTCAAGAGACC. Amino acid sequence: CSATPASGFQET. The whole CDR3 region reads CSATPASGFQETQYF.

As to this clone: The read ends 3 residues shy of where the CDR3 ends; the end is completed using the germline J gene. The rearrangement joins TRBV20-1 to TRBJ2-1; the D gene is possibly TRBD1 (6 bases). CDR1 and CDR2 (germline): DFQATT, SNEGSKA (reference sequence). V was pared by 0 bases and J by 7 bases, with 16 bases between. CDR3 length: 15 residues. CDR3 residues: CSAREQGTWGNEQFF. The CDR3 DNA, read in part, is TGCAGTGCTAGAGAGCAGGGGACATGGGGGAATGAG.